The 9 T cell receptor beta chains below were found in one sample sequenced in a study of T-cell reconstitution after alpha-beta-depleted transplantation in children. Molecular barcoding with unique molecular identifiers was used for the TCRbeta library. Each CDR3 protein gets one entry after TCRdb re-called the PCR reads with MiXCR. The table lists fewer than 400,000 distinct CDR3 sequences, around 20% of them singletons. Sequencing used PBMCs, mostly from graft donor cells, obtained 180 days after TCRalphabeta/CD19-depleted stem cell transplant. These TCRs come from a male patient between 10 and 17 years old who had a stem cell transplant for acute lymphoblastic leukemia, so the T cells may come from the graft donor.

The rearrangement uses TRBV11-2 and TRBJ2-5, with a tentative D call TRBD1 (5 bases). The CDR3 totals 15 residues. Germline V CDR1 and CDR2: SGHAT, FQNNGV. V dropped 4 bases and J dropped 3 bases, with 15 bases sitting between them. The CDR3 loop reads CASSSRGKGKETQYF. The DNA for the CDR3 is TGTGCCAGCAGCTCAAGGGGTAAAGGGAAAGAGACCCAGTACTTC.

V gene TRBV5-1 combines with J gene TRBJ1-2; D unclear. CDR3 length: 15 residues. Germline CDR1 is SGHRS and CDR2 is YFSETQ. The V gene lost 1 base and the J gene lost 8 bases, with 18 bases spanning the gap. The CDR3 sequence: CASSLIPVATMGYTF. The CDR3 coding sequence is TGCGCCAGCAGCTTGATCCCAGTCGCCACTATGGGCTACACCTTC.

This chain links TRBV20-1 with TRBJ2-7; TRBD2 matches 7 bases. V lost 3 bases and J lost 0; bases outside the gene matches: 5. This CDR3 has 14 amino acids. Germline V lookup: CDR1 DFQATT, CDR2 SNEGSKA (reference sequence). CDR3 DNA sequence: TGCAGTGCTAGTTGGGGAGGGAGCTCCTACGAGCAGTACTTC. Residues: CSASWGGSSYEQYF.

Only a few counts were recorded for this clonotype. The chain uses TRBV12-3 or TRBV12-4 and TRBJ2-7; TRBD2 matches 9 bases. V trimming: 5 bases; J trimming: 2 bases; junction bases outside the gene matches: 1. This CDR3 comprises 13 residues. The CDR3 sequence: CASSSGRPYEQYF. The DNA of the CDR3 is TGTGCCAGCAGTAGCGGGAGGCCCTACGAGCAGTACTTC.

The chain carries TRBV20-1 and TRBJ1-5; TRBD1 matches 9 bases. V lost 4 bases and J lost 6; bases outside the gene matches: 4. The CDR3 runs to 13 residues. Germline values: CDR1 DFQATT, CDR2 SNEGSKA (reference sequence). This chain's CDR3 is CSATYRGLQPQHF. The CDR3 bases are TGCAGTGCTACCTACAGGGGGCTTCAGCCCCAGCATTTT.

V usage is TRBV7-3 and J usage is TRBJ2-1; 8 nucleotides line up with TRBD2. From germline, CDR1 is SGHTA and CDR2 FQGTGA. The CDR3 sequence is 17 residues long. V lost 0 bases and J lost 6; bases outside the gene matches: 10. The CDR3 nucleotides read TGTGCCAGCAGCTTAACTCTGACCGGGACTAGAGTCAATGAGCAGTTCTTC. It is translated as CASSLTLTGTRVNEQFF.

The rearrangement links TRBV5-1 to TRBJ2-6; D unresolved. The V end was cut by 0 bases, the J end by 3 bases, with 10 bases between. CDR3 length: 16 residues. Looked up from germline, CDR1 is SGHRS and CDR2 is YFSETQ. CDR3 coding DNA: TGCGCCAGCAGCTTGGGGCCGGGTAGTGGGGCCAACGTCCTGACTTTC. Its translation: CASSLGPGSGANVLTF. Using reference TRBV5-1 and TRBJ2-6 for the parts outside the CDR3, the full variable domain is KAGVTQTPRYLIKTRGQQVTLSCSPISGHRSVSWYQQTPGQGLQFLFEYFSETQRNKGNFPGRFSGRQFSNSRSEMNVSTLELGDSALYLCASSLGPGSGANVLTFGAGSRLTVL.

This clonotype has a count of ten or more. V is TRBV29-1 and J is TRBJ2-7, with D unclear. The CDR3 covers 15 residues. CDR1 SQVTM and CDR2 ANQGSEA come from the germline V gene. Trimming cost V 2 bases and J 1 base, with 15 bases left between them. The CDR3 is CSVEPGRSPSYEQYF. CDR3 DNA: TGCAGCGTTGAACCCGGACGTAGTCCTTCCTACGAGCAGTACTTC.

The chain is built from TRBV5-1 and TRBJ2-5; the D call may be TRBD1 or TRBD2 (6 bases each). This CDR3 is 16 amino acids long. Per germline, CDR1 SGHRS and CDR2 YFSETQ. Trimming stripped 0 bases from V and 1 base from J, with 13 bases between. CDR3 DNA sequence: TGCGCCAGCAGCTTGGTGGGGGGCCTGCCCCAAGAGACCCAGTACTTC. Translated, it gives CASSLVGGLPQETQYF.